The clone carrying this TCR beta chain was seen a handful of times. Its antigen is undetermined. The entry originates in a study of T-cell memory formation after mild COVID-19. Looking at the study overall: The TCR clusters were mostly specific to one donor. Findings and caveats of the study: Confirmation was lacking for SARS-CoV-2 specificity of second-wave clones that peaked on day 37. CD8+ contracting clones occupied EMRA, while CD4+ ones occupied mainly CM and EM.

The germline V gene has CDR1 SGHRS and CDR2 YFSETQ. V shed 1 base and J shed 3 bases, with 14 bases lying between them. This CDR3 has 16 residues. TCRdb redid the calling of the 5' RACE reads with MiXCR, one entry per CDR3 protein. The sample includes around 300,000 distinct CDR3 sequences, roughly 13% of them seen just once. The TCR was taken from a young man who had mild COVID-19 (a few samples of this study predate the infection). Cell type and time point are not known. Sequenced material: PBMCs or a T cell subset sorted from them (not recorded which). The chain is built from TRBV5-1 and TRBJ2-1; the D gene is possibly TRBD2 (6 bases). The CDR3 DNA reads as TGCGCCAGCAGCTTGTTGGGAGGAGGGGTCTACAATGAGCAGTTCTTC. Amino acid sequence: CASSLLGGGVYNEQFF.